A single sample gave rise to the 11 T cell receptor beta chains below, sequenced in a study of OX40 agonist ivuxolimab in advanced cancers. Here immunoSEQ multiplex PCR was the method, and the copy in TCRdb shows in-frame clones only, minus some. The table has approximately 98,000 clones, about four fifths seen once; the top ten hold approximately 5.5%. Sequenced here: CD4+ or CD8+ T cells sorted from blood, sampled in a trial of the OX40 agonist ivuxolimab. The receptors originated from an adult with an advanced solid tumor such as melanoma, head and neck, liver or kidney cancer.

The chain links TRBV9 to TRBJ2-5; tentatively, D is TRBD1 (6 bases). The better agreement between TRBJ2-7 and the DNA end casts doubt on the J call. The CDR3 consists of 15 residues. The germline gives CDR1 SGDLS, CDR2 YYNGEE. CDR3 sequence (DNA): TGTGCCAGCAGCTTCAGGGGCGAAACTACCTACGAGCAGTACTTC. Protein: CASSFRGETTYEQYF.

Within the sample, this clone is medium-sized (0.01 to 0.1%). The chain uses TRBV6-5 and TRBJ2-7, with 8 bases aligning to TRBD2. The trim removed 6 bases at V and 0 bases at J, leaving 4 bases unmatched. The CDR3 consists of 14 residues. Germline V gene lookup returns CDR1 MNHEY and CDR2 SVGAGI. CDR3 in DNA: TGTGCCAGCAGCCTGCGGGGGGCCTCCTACGAGCAGTACTTC. Translation: CASSLRGASYEQYF.

This clone was counted a few times. The chain joins TRBV11-2 to TRBJ2-1, with 12 bases that match TRBD2. The CDR3 is 15 residues long. Per the germline V gene, CDR1 is SGHAT and CDR2 is FQNNGV. Unmatched junction bases numbered 6, after V lost 8 bases and J lost 4 bases. The CDR3 nucleotides are TGTGCCAGCGGTAGGACTAGCGGGGATTACAATGAGCAGTTCTTC. As protein: CASGRTSGDYNEQFF.

The chain combines TRBV14 with TRBJ2-1, with 8 nucleotides matching TRBD2. The CDR3 is made up of 14 amino acids. CDR1 and CDR2 (germline): SGHDN, FVKESK. J was trimmed by 3 bases and V by 4 bases; bases with no gene match: 2. In DNA form, the CDR3 reads TGTGCCAGCAGCCGAGCGGGAGTCTACAATGAGCAGTTCTTC. This encodes CASSRAGVYNEQFF.

The rearrangement joins TRBV9 to TRBJ2-3; 8 positions match TRBD1. CDR3 length: 17 amino acids. In germline, CDR1 is SGDLS, CDR2 YYNGEE. V lost 0 bases to trimming and J lost 3 bases; unmatched junction nucleotides: 9. The CDR3 spells CASSVALGRGQTDTQYF. CDR3 nucleotide sequence: TGTGCCAGCAGCGTAGCTCTAGGCAGGGGGCAGACAGATACGCAGTATTTT.

V and J are TRBV16 and TRBJ2-1; D unclear. Germline lookup yields CDR1 KGHSY and CDR2 FQNENV. This CDR3 is built from 15 residues. V was cut by 3 bases and J by 1 base, with 10 bases left in between. The CDR3 DNA follows: TGTGCCAGCAGCCATGGTGGGAAGTCCTACAATGAGCAGTTCTTC. Its translation: CASSHGGKSYNEQFF.

Within the sample, this clone is medium-sized (0.01 to 0.1%). The chain is built from TRBV6-5 and TRBJ1-3; D not certain. Germline CDR1 is MNHEY and CDR2 is SVGAGI. This CDR3 region has 15 residues. V lost 3 bases and J lost 0, with 9 bases in between. CDR3 loop: CASSYSAASGNTIYF. DNA of the CDR3: TGTGCCAGCAGTTATTCGGCGGCCTCTGGAAACACCATATATTTT.

The J gene is TRBJ2-7, the V gene TRBV5-6; TRBD2 matches 8 bases. CDR1 SGHDT and CDR2 YYEEEE come from the germline V gene. The CDR3 length is 16 residues. V was pared by 0 bases and J by 4 bases, with 9 bases of the junction left unmatched. This CDR3 reads CASSLGAGTRRYEQYF. DNA of the CDR3: TGTGCCAGCAGCTTGGGGGCGGGGACTAGGAGGTACGAGCAGTACTTC.

This clone showed up just once. The V and J genes are TRBV4-1 and TRBJ2-1; TRBD2 matches at 8 bases. With 1 base clipped from V and 6 bases from J, the junction kept 8 bases outside the gene matches. Germline CDR1 reads MGHRA; CDR2 reads YSYEKL. The CDR3 spans 16 residues. The CDR3 sequence: CASSQVLGGLGNEQFF. CDR3 nucleotide sequence: TGCGCCAGCAGCCAAGTTCTGGGGGGACTAGGCAATGAGCAGTTCTTC.

The rearrangement joins TRBV7-9 to TRBJ2-6; unclear D gene. CDR3 length equals 13 residues. V was pared by 5 bases and J by 0 bases, with 2 bases between. Germline V gene data show CDR1 as SEHNR and CDR2 as FQNEAQ (reference sequence). The CDR3 is CASSTSGANVLTF. Here the CDR3 DNA reads TGTGCCAGCAGCACCTCTGGGGCCAACGTCCTGACTTTC.

This clone was seen more than once but under ten times. V and J are TRBV12-5 and TRBJ1-5; possibly TRBD1 for D (6 bases). The CDR3 length is 15 residues. Germline CDR1 and CDR2: LGHNT and FRNRAP. V was shortened by 6 bases and J by 4 bases, with 16 bases between the two germline ends. CDR3 bases: TGTGCTAGTGGCGTCACTACAGGGCTTAATCAGCCCCAGCATTTT. Translation gives CASGVTTGLNQPQHF. The entire variable domain, with the rest obtained from reference TRBV12-5 and TRBJ1-5, is as follows: DARVTQTPRHKVTEMGQEVTMRCQPILGHNTVFWYRQTMMQGLELLAYFRNRAPLDDSGMPKDRFSAEMPDATLATLKIQPSEPRDSAVYFCASGVTTGLNQPQHFGDGTRLSIL.